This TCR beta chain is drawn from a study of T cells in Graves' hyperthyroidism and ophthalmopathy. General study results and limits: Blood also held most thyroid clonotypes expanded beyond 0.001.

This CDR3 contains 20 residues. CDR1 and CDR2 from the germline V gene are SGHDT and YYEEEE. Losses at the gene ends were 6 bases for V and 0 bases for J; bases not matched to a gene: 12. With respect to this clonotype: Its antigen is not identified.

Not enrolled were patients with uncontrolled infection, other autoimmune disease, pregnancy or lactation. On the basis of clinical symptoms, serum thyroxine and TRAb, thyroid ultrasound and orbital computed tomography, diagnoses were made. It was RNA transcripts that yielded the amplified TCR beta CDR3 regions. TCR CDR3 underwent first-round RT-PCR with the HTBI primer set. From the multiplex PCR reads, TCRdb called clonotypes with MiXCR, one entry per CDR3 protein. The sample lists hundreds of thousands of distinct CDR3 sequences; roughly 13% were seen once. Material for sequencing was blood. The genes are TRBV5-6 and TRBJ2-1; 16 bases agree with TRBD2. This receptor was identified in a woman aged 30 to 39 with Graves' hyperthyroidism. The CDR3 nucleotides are TGTGCCAGCACCCCAAGGCCGGGACTAGCGGGAGGGAGCTCCTACAATGAGCAGTTCTTC. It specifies CASTPRPGLAGGSSYNEQFF.